One sample yielded the 13 T cell receptor beta chains listed below, sequenced in a study of coeliac disease. Assay: immunoSEQ multiplex PCR; the TCRdb copy retains only in-frame clones and omits some. The sample yields over 3,500 clones, 50% to 65% seen once. The sample was intraepithelial lymphocytes from the gut. The source of these receptors is a human donor with active celiac disease.

The chain employs TRBV27 and TRBJ2-4, with 8 nucleotides matching TRBD2. Trimming cost V 2 bases and J 0 bases; bases outside gene matches: 3. Germline CDR1 reads MNHEY; CDR2 reads SMNVEV (reference sequence). There are 16 residues in the CDR3. CDR3 loop: CASSLELAEAKNIQYF. The CDR3 DNA reads TGTGCCAGCAGTTTAGAACTAGCGGAAGCCAAAAACATTCAGTACTTC.

This clone occurred a few times. The V call is TRBV6-5, the J call TRBJ2-1; 7 nucleotides agree with TRBD2. Germline CDR1 MNHEY, CDR2 SVGAGI. The V segment lost 4 bases and the J segment 3 bases; nucleotides outside the gene matches: 3. The CDR3 consists of 14 residues. CDR3 DNA: TGTGCCAGCAGTTCCGGCGGGAGCTACAATGAGCAGTTCTTC. It encodes CASSSGGSYNEQFF.

This clone ranks as medium-sized. The chain joins TRBV27 to TRBJ2-7; possibly TRBD1 for D (5 bases). The germline gives CDR1 MNHEY, CDR2 SMNVEV (reference sequence). This CDR3 has 13 residues. The ends were cut back, 3 bases at V and 2 bases at J, with 8 bases in the middle. The CDR3 reads CASSFWGPYEQYF. Here the CDR3 DNA reads TGTGCCAGCAGTTTCTGGGGCCCCTACGAGCAGTACTTC.

This chain links TRBV9 with TRBJ1-3; unclear D gene. Germline assignment: CDR1 SGDLS and CDR2 YYNGEE. With 0 bases removed from V and 0 bases from J, the gap between germline ends came to 19 bases. The CDR3 is 19 amino acids. The CDR3 sequence: CASSVVNSDGFTSGNTIYF. The CDR3, as DNA: TGTGCCAGCAGCGTAGTTAATTCCGATGGCTTTACCTCTGGAAACACCATATATTTT.

The chain is built from TRBV20-1 and TRBJ1-2; D not certain. From germline, CDR1 is DFQATT and CDR2 SNEGSKA (reference sequence). The CDR3 totals 11 residues. V was pared by 5 bases and J by 2 bases, with 6 bases between. Written as DNA, the CDR3 is TGCAGTGCTGTCGGGAACTATGGCTACACCTTC. Protein: CSAVGNYGYTF.

The chain combines TRBV10-2 with TRBJ2-3; 14 positions match TRBD2. This CDR3 has 15 residues. Germline V gives CDR1 WSHSY, CDR2 SAAADI. V lost 8 bases, J lost 6 bases, and 7 bases stayed unmatched. The CDR3 loop reads CASSATSGRADTQYF. The DNA for the CDR3 is TGCGCCAGCTCGGCGACTAGCGGGAGGGCGGATACGCAGTATTTT.

V and J are TRBV10-3 and TRBJ2-5; possibly TRBD2 for D (6 bases). CDR3 length: 15 amino acids. The V end was cut by 6 bases, the J end by 5 bases, with 19 bases between. Germline CDR1 ENHRY, CDR2 SYGVKD. CDR3 DNA sequence: TGTGCCATCAGCCAACTAGCCTCTGGGGGGGAGACCCAGTACTTC. Its translation is CAISQLASGGETQYF.

This clone was detected only once. The V call is TRBV18, the J call TRBJ1-1; D may be TRBD1 (6 bases). Germline loops: CDR1 KGHSH, CDR2 LQKENI. The CDR3 totals 14 residues. Trimming took off 3 bases at V and 4 bases at J, with 12 bases between the two ends. The CDR3 DNA reads TGTGCCAGCTCACCGCCCACAGGGTTCACTGAAGCTTTCTTT. Amino acid sequence: CASSPPTGFTEAFF.

This rearrangement joins TRBV15 to TRBJ2-1, with D tentatively TRBD2 (5 bases). Germline-derived CDR1 and CDR2 are LNHNV and YYDKDF (reference sequence). The CDR3 runs 15 residues. The germline V and J ends were trimmed by 7 bases and 4 bases, with 17 bases remaining between them. CDR3: CATILDGGVYNEQFF. The CDR3, as DNA: TGTGCCACCATTTTAGATGGAGGAGTATACAATGAGCAGTTCTTC.

CDR3 coding DNA: TGTGCCAGCAGCCAGGGACTAGCGGGAGCAACAGATACGCAGTATTTT. Its protein is CASSQGLAGATDTQYF. V gene TRBV7-9 combines with J gene TRBJ2-3; 14 bases are shared with TRBD2. Germline loops: CDR1 SEHNR, CDR2 FQNEAQ (reference sequence). The junction had 4 bases not matched to a gene; V was cut back by 5 bases and J by 3 bases. This CDR3 spans 16 amino acids.

The DNA for the CDR3 is TGTGCCAGCAGTTACTGGACAGTTCCTGGCTACACCTTC. It codes for CASSYWTVPGYTF. The chain joins TRBV6-5 to TRBJ1-2, with a possible D match to TRBD1 (6 bases). The germline V gene has CDR1 MNHEY and CDR2 SVGAGI. This CDR3 comprises 13 residues. The V and J ends lost 1 base and 7 bases respectively, with 10 bases between them.

This clone was counted between two and nine times. V usage is TRBV29-1 and J usage is TRBJ2-7, with 10 bases matching TRBD2. The CDR3 totals 15 residues. The germline CDR1 and CDR2 sequences are SQVTM and ANQGSEA. Trimming cost V 3 bases and J 5 bases; bases outside gene matches: 10. CDR3 sequence: CSVEGGAGGPNEQYF. The CDR3 DNA sequence: TGCAGCGTTGAGGGGGGAGCGGGAGGGCCTAACGAGCAGTACTTC.

The V gene is TRBV7-8, the J gene TRBJ2-7; 7 bases are a match to TRBD1. Trimming cost V 4 bases and J 3 bases; bases outside gene matches: 6. There are 14 residues in the CDR3. CDR1 and CDR2 from the germline V gene are SGHVS and FQNEAQ. For the CDR3, the DNA is TGTGCCAGCAGCTCCCGGGACAGAGGCTACGAGCAGTACTTC. This gives the protein CASSSRDRGYEQYF.